This T cell receptor beta chain was observed in a study of blood T cell repertoires in COVID-19. Background on the study: The United States, Italy and Spain were the sources of the acute and convalescent COVID-19 samples. PBMCs, B-cell-depleted T cells, or T cells provided the cDNA or gDNA that made up the material.

Germline V gene data show CDR1 as MNHEY and CDR2 as SVGEGT. The CDR3 runs to 16 residues. The V and J ends lost 5 bases and 4 bases, in that order; junction bases with no gene match: 9. Original handling: Counts of nucleated cells, estimated from reference gene primer amplification, were obtained. Assay used: immunoSEQ multiplex PCR; TCRdb lists only in-frame clones, some missing. That table is the source of V, J and clone size, and D and trimming were worked out from the DNA. This sample has 42,000 or so clones, with about 88% found just once. This chain joins TRBV6-2 or TRBV6-3 and TRBJ2-3; 10 nucleotides align to TRBD1. The source of this sequence is a human donor in a cohort sampled during active COVID-19. The sample comprised peripheral blood. The chain's CDR3 is CASSTRTGGIADTQYF. The CDR3 DNA reads TGTGCCAGCAGTACCCGGACAGGGGGGATCGCAGATACGCAGTATTTT.